This TCR beta chain was profiled in a study of prognosis after radiotherapy for stage I lung cancer. V dropped 0 bases and J dropped 8; count of bases not matched to a gene: 6. Germline CDR1 SGHNT, CDR2 YYREEE (reference sequence). The length of the CDR3 is 14 residues. This clonotype was seen ten or more times. It was by two-round multiplex PCR that TCR beta CDR3 was amplified from genomic DNA. Primers were specific to each TRBV and TRBJ gene in first-round PCR. TCRdb called the multiplex PCR reads again in MiXCR, with one record for every CDR3 protein. Counted here are around 27,000 distinct CDR3 sequences, around a third occurring once; the ten biggest clones make up 12%.

The chain is built from TRBV5-4 and TRBJ1-2, with 8 bases lining up with TRBD1. The TCR was taken from a donor at least 50 years old with non-small cell lung cancer. Sequenced material: PBMCs, taken before or after stereotactic body radiation therapy (not recorded which). CDR3 nucleotide sequence: TGTGCCAGCAGCTTGGCGCAGACAGGGGACGGCTACACCTTC. Translated, it gives CASSLAQTGDGYTF.